The clone carrying this T cell receptor beta chain turned up a few times. One end of the junction fails to match germline, which may point to a read error. These data are taken from a study of regulatory T cells in long-lasting Graves disease. Study information: Graves' patients, diagnosed recently, had received antithyroid drugs under 3 months.

Time point: newly diagnosed GD, antithyroid drugs for less than 3 months. PBMCs were the source of the RNA used for TCR sequencing. To make TCR beta libraries, researchers used iRepertoire HTBI primers and Arm-PCR of CDR3 regions. Each CDR3 protein gets one entry after TCRdb re-called the multiplex PCR reads with MiXCR. The sample lists fewer than 550,000 distinct CDR3 sequences; 16% were seen once. The CDR3 runs to 16 residues. Germline V gene lookup returns CDR1 SSHAT and CDR2 FNYEAQ (reference sequence). The same data also went into a second study, on T cells in Graves' hyperthyroidism and ophthalmopathy. As that report states: Exclusion followed for patients with uncontrolled infection, other autoimmune disease, pregnancy or lactation.

This clonotype was sampled from a woman under 30 with Graves disease. The chain carries TRBV7-7 and TRBJ2-2, with 7 bases matching TRBD1. The sample consisted of peripheral blood mononuclear cells (PBMCs), taken at new diagnosis, from a patient treated with antithyroid drugs. CDR3 nucleotides: TGTGCTAGCAGCCAGACAGGGCAGGCGTACACCGGGGAGCTGTTTTTT. Protein sequence: CASSQTGQAYTGELFF.